Each of the 2 T cell receptor beta chains below was sequenced from the same sample in a study of blood T cell repertoires in COVID-19. TCRdb's table, derived via immunoSEQ multiplex PCR, lists solely in-frame clones and lacks some. Among 20,000 to 25,000 clones listed, 73% were seen once. Material for sequencing was peripheral blood. The receptor source for this set is a human donor in a cohort sampled during active or convalescent COVID-19.

V is TRBV4-2 and J is TRBJ1-2; D not certain. Germline loops: CDR1 LGHNA, CDR2 YNFKEQ. The V end lost 1 base, the J end lost 8 bases, and 11 bases lay between the germline ends. The CDR3 extends over 13 amino acids. CDR3 sequence: CASSQGTAGGYTF. The CDR3, as DNA: TGTGCCAGCAGCCAAGGAACCGCCGGGGGCTACACCTTC.

The chain carries TRBV5-4 and TRBJ2-2; 8 nucleotides align to TRBD2. Trimming took 1 base from V and 5 from J; bases not matched to a gene: 4. Germline V CDR1 and CDR2: SGHNT, YYREEE (reference sequence). The CDR3 spans 15 residues. This CDR3 is CASSLKIAGTGELFF. In nucleotides, the CDR3 is TGTGCCAGCAGCTTGAAGATAGCGGGGACCGGGGAGCTGTTTTTT.